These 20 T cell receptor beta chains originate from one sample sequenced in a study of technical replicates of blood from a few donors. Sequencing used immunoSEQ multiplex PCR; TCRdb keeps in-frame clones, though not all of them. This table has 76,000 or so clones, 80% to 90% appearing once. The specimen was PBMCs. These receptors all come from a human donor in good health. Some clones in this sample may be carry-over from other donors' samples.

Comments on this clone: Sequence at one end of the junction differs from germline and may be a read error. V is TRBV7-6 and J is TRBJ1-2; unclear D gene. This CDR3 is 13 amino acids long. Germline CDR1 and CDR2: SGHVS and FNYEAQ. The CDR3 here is CASSLPGGSGMAF. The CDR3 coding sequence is TGTGCCAGCAGCTTACCGGGAGGCAGTGGAATGGCCTTC.

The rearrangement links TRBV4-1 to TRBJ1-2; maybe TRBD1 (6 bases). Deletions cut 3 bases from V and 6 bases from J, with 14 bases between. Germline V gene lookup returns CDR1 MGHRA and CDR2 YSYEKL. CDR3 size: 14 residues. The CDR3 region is CASSQRQVHDGYTF. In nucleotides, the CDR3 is TGCGCCAGCAGCCAGCGACAGGTACACGATGGCTACACCTTC.

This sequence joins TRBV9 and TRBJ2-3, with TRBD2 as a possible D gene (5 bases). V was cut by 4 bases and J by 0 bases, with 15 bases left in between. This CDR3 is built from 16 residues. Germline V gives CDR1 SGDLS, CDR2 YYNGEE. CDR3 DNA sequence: TGTGCCAGCAGCTTAGACCCCGGCGGGAGCACAGATACGCAGTATTTT. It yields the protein CASSLDPGGSTDTQYF.

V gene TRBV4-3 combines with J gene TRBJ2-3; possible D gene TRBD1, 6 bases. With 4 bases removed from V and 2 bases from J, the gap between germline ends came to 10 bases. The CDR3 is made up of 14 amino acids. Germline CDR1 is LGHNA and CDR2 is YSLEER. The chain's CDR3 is CASSLGGYTDTQYF. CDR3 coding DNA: TGCGCCAGCAGCCTAGGGGGATACACAGATACGCAGTATTTT.

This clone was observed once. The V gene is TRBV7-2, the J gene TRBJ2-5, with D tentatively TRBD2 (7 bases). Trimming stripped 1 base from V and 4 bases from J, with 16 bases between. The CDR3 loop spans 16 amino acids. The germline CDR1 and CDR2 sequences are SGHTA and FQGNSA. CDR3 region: CASSLESRGASETQYF. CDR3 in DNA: TGTGCCAGCAGCTTAGAATCCCGGGGGGCATCAGAGACCCAGTACTTC.

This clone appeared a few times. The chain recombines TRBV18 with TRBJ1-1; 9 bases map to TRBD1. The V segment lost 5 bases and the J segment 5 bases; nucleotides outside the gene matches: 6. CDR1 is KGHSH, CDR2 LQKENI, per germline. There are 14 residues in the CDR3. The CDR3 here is CASSEDRGRTEAFF. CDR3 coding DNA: TGTGCCAGCTCAGAGGACAGGGGAAGGACTGAAGCTTTCTTT.

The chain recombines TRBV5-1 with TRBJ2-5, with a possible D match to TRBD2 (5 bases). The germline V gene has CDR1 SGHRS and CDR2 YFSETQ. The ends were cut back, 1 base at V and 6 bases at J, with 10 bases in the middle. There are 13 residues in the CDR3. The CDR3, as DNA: TGCGCCAGCAGCTTGCGGGAACACCAGACCCAGTACTTC. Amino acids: CASSLREHQTQYF.

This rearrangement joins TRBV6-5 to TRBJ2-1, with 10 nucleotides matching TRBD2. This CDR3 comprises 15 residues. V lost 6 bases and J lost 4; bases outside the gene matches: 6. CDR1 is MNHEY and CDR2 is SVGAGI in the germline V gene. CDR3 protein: CASRLSGRNYNEQFF. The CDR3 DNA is TGTGCCAGCAGACTTAGCGGGAGGAATTACAATGAGCAGTTCTTC.

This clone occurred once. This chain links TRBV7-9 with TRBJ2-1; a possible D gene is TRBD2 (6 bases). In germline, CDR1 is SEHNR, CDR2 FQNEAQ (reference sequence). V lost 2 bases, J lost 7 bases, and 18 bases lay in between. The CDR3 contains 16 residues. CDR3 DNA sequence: TGTGCCAGCAGCTTAACTTGGGAGGACGGCCCAAATGAGCAGTTCTTC. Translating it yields CASSLTWEDGPNEQFF.

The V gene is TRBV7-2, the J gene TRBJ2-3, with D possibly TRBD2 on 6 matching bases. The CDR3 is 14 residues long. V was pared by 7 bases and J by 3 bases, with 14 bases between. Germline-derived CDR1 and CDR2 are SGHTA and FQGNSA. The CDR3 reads CASIPAGRTDTQYF. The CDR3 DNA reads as TGTGCCAGCATCCCAGCGGGTCGTACAGATACGCAGTATTTT.

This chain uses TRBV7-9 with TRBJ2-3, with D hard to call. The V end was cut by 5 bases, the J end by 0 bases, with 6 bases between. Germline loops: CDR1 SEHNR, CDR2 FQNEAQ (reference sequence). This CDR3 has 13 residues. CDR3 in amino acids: CASSRASTDTQYF. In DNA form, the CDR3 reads TGTGCCAGCAGCAGAGCTAGCACAGATACGCAGTATTTT.

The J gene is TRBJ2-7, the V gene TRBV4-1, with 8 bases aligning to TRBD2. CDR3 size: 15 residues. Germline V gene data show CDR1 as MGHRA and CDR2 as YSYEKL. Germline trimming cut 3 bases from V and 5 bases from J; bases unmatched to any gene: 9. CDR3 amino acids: CASSHSGTGGDEQYF. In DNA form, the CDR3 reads TGCGCCAGCAGCCATTCAGGGACCGGGGGGGACGAGCAGTACTTC.

The CDR3 protein is CASSLASNNEQFF. As DNA, the CDR3 is TGTGCCAGCAGCTTGGCTAGCAACAATGAGCAGTTCTTC. V and J are TRBV5-4 and TRBJ2-1, with D possibly being TRBD2 (5 bases). Deletions cut 0 bases from V and 5 bases from J, with 6 bases between. The CDR3 covers 13 residues. Germline values: CDR1 SGHNT, CDR2 YYREEE (reference sequence). The variable domain in full, completed from reference TRBV5-4 and TRBJ2-1, reads ETGVTQSPTHLIKTRGQQVTLRCSSQSGHNTVSWYQQALGQGPQFIFQYYREEENGRGNFPPRFSGLQFPNYSSELNVNALELDDSALYLCASSLASNNEQFFGPGTRLTVL.

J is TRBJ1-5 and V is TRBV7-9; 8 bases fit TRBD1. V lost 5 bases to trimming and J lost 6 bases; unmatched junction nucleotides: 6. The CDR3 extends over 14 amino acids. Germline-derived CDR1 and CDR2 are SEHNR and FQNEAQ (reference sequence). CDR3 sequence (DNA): TGTGCCAGCAGCCCAGGGGGCGCGGGTCAGCCCCAGCATTTT. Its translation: CASSPGGAGQPQHF. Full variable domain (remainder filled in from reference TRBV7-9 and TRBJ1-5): DTGVSQNPRHKITKRGQNVTFRCDPISEHNRLYWYRQTLGQGPEFLTYFQNEAQLEKSRLLSDRFSAERPKGSFSTLEIQRTEQGDSAMYLCASSPGGAGQPQHFGDGTRLSIL.

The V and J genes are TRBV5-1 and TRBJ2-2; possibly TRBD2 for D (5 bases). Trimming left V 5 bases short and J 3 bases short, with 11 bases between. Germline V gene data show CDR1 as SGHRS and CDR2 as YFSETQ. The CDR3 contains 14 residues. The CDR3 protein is CASRWLADTGELFF. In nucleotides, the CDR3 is TGCGCCAGCAGGTGGCTAGCCGACACCGGGGAGCTGTTTTTT.

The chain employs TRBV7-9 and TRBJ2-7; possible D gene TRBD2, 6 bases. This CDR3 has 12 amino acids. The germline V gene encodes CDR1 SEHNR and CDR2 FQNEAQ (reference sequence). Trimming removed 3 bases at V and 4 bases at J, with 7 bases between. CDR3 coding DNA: TGTGCCAGCAGCTTTGCGGGGTACGAGCAGTACTTC. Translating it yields CASSFAGYEQYF.

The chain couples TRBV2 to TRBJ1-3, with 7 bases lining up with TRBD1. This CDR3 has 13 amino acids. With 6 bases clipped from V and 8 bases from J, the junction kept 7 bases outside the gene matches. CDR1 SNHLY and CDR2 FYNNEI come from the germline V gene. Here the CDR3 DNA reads TGTGCCAGCAGGGGACGACAGGGCCACACCATATATTTT. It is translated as CASRGRQGHTIYF.

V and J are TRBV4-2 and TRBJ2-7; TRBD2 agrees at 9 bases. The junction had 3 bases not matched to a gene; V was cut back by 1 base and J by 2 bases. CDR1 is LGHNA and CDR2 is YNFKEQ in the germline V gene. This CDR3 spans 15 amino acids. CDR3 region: CASSQATSGTYEQYF. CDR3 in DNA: TGTGCCAGCAGCCAAGCGACTAGCGGAACCTACGAGCAGTACTTC.

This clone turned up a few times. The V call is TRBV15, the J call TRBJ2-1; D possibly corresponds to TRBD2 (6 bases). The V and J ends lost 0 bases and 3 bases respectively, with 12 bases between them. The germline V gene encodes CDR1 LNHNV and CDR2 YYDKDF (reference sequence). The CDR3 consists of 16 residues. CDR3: CATSREVVGLYNEQFF. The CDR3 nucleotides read TGTGCCACCAGCAGAGAAGTTGTGGGACTCTACAATGAGCAGTTCTTC.

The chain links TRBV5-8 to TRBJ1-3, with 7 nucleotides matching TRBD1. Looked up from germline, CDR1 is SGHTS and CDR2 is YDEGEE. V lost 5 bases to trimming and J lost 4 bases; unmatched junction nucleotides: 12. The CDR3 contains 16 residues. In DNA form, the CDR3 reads TGTGCCAGCAGGCCCCCCCGGGACAGTGGGGGAAACACCATATATTTT. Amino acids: CASRPPRDSGGNTIYF.